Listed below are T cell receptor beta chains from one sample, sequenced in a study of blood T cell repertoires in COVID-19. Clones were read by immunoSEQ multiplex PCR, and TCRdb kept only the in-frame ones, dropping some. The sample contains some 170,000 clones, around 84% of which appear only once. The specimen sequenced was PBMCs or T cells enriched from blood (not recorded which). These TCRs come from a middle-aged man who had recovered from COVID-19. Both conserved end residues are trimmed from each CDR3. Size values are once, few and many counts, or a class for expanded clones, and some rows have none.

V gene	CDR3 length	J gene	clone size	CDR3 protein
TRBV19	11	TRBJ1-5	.	ASSNRPNQPQH
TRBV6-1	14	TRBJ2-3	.	ASSELTSGGADTQY
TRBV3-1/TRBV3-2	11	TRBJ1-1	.	ASSQVRGTEAF
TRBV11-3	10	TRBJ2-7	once	ASSLVQGQQY
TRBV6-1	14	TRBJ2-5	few	ASSEVTSGGKETQY
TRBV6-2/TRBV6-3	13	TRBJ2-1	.	ASSDLAGGRNEQF
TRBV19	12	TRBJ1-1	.	ASSIAGMNTEAF
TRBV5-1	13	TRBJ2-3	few	ASSKGQGGTDTQY
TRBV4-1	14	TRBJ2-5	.	ASSQYGGRGVETQY
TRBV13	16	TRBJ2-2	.	ASSLGPRGREATGELF
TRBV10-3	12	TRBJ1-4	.	AISESGEQGVQF
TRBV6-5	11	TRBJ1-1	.	ASSITGVTEAF
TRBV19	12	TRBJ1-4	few	ASSIWGQGEKLF
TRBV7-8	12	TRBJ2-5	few	ASSPPVYTETQY
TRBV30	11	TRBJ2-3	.	AWNSGGTDTQY
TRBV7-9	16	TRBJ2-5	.	ASSLGLPGQGFQETQY
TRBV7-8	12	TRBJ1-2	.	ASSFQQGTYGYT
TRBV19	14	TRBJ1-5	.	ASGGDTKHGNQPQH
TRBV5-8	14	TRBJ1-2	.	ASSPTGGAVNYGYT
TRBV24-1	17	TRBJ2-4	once	ATSDHPLGGGARLTIQY
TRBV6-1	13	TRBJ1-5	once	ASSEVGGFNQPQH
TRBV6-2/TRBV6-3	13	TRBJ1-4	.	ASSQQGGTNEKLF
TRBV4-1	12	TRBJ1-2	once	ASSQPANSYGYT